In its sample, the clone carrying this TCR beta chain was seen once. Its target is unknown. Treatment noted: approximately 10-day PBMC culture with coronavirus spike peptide pools or control peptides (ViraFEST assay). Researchers reported culturing approximately 1.8 million PBMCs per well with 8.5 to 10 IU/ml IL-2 and approximately 9.4 ug/ml peptide pools. An Oncomine TCR Beta short-read assay was used to sequence the DNA from cultured CD4+ T cells. TCRdb re-analysed the PCR reads in MiXCR, keeping a single row per CDR3 protein. The table has tens of thousands of distinct CDR3 sequences, around 63% seen once. The data were taken from a study of vaccination and CD4 T cells after COVID-19. On the study more broadly: Stimuli were overlapping spike peptide pools of SARS-CoV-2 and three common cold coronaviruses (HCoV-NL63, HCoV-OC43, HCoV-229E). A CEFX pool, an HIV-1 Nef pool, or no peptide went to control cultures.

This CDR3 region has 13 residues. The V gene lost 0 bases and the J gene lost 1 base, with 3 bases spanning the gap. Looked up from germline, CDR1 is SGHTA and CDR2 is FQGNSA. General study findings and limits: For convalescent patients, 304 of the 307 vaccine-specific clones analyzed were classified as spike mono-reactive.

The chain is built from TRBV7-2 and TRBJ1-1; D is unresolved. Sequences were obtained from CD4+ T cells from blood, cultured in vitro. This TCR was recovered from a human donor who had recovered from COVID-19. The CDR3 is CASSLAGNTEAFF. DNA of the CDR3: TGTGCCAGCAGCTTAGCCGGGAACACTGAAGCTTTCTTT.